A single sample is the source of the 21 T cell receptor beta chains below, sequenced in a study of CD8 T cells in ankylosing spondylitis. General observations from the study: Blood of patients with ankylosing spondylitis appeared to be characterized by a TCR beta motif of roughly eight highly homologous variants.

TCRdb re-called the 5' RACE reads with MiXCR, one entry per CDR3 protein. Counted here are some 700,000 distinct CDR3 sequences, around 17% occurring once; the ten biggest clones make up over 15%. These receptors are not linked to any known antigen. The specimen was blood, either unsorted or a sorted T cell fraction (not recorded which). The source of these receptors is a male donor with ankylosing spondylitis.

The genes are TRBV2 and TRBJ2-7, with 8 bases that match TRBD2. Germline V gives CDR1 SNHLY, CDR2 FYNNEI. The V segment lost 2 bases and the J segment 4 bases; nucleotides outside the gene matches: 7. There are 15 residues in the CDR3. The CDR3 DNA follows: TGTGCCAGCAGTGAATTTACGGGGGGGCAGTACGAGCAGTACTTC. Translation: CASSEFTGGQYEQYF.

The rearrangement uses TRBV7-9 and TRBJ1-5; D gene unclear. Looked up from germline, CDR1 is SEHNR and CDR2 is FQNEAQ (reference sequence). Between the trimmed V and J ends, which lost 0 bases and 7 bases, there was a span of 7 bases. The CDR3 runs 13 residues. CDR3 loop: CASSLAEWQPQHF. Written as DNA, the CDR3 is TGTGCCAGCAGCTTAGCGGAGTGGCAGCCCCAGCATTTT. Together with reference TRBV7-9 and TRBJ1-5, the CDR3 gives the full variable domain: DTGVSQNPRHKITKRGQNVTFRCDPISEHNRLYWYRQTLGQGPEFLTYFQNEAQLEKSRLLSDRFSAERPKGSFSTLEIQRTEQGDSAMYLCASSLAEWQPQHFGDGTRLSIL.

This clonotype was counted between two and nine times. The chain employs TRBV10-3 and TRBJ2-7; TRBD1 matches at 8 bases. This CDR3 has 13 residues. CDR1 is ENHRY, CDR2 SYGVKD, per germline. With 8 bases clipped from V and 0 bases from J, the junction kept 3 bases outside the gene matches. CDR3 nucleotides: TGTGCCATCTCGACAGGGGTCTCCTACGAGCAGTACTTC. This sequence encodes CAISTGVSYEQYF.

The CDR3 sequence is CASSQVGGAGETQYF. DNA of the CDR3: TGTGCCAGCAGCCAAGTCGGGGGGGCCGGGGAGACCCAGTACTTC. The rearrangement joins TRBV4-2 to TRBJ2-5; 8 bases agree with TRBD2. The CDR3 spans 15 residues. The germline V gene encodes CDR1 LGHNA and CDR2 YNFKEQ. After removal of 1 base from V and 5 bases from J, the junction contained 6 bases not matched to a gene.

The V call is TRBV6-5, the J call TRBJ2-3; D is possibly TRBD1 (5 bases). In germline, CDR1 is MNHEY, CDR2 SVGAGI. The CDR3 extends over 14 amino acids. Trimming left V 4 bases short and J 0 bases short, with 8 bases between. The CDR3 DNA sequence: TGTGCCAGCAGTTCGACAGTTAGCACAGATACGCAGTATTTT. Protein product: CASSSTVSTDTQYF.

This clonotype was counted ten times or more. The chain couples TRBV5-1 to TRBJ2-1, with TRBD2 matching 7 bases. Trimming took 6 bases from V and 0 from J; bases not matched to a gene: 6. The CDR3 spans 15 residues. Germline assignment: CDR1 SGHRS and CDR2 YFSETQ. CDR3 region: CASKWAGDSYNEQFF. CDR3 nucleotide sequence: TGCGCCAGCAAGTGGGCGGGGGACTCCTACAATGAGCAGTTCTTC. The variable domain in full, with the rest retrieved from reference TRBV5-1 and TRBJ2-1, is KAGVTQTPRYLIKTRGQQVTLSCSPISGHRSVSWYQQTPGQGLQFLFEYFSETQRNKGNFPGRFSGRQFSNSRSEMNVSTLELGDSALYLCASKWAGDSYNEQFFGPGTRLTVL.

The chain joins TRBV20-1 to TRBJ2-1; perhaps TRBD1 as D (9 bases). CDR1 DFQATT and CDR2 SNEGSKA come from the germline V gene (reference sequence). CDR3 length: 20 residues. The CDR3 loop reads CSGGAWTGVSGGTRYNEQFF. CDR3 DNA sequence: TGCAGCGGGGGGGCTTGGACAGGGGTCTCCGGCGGGACACGATACAATGAGCAGTTCTTC.

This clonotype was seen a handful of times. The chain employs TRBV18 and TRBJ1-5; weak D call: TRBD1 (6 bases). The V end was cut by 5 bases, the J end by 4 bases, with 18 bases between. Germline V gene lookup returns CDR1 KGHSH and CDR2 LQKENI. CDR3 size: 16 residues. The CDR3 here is CASSKGGFQGNQPQHF. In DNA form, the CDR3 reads TGTGCCAGCTCAAAAGGGGGGTTCCAGGGAAATCAGCCCCAGCATTTT.

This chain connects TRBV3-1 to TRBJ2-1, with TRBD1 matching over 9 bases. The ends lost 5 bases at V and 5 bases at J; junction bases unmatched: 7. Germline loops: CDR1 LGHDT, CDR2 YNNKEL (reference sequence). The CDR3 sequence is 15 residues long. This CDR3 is CASSSPGTGNNEQFF. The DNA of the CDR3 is TGTGCCAGCAGCTCTCCCGGGACAGGGAACAATGAGCAGTTCTTC.

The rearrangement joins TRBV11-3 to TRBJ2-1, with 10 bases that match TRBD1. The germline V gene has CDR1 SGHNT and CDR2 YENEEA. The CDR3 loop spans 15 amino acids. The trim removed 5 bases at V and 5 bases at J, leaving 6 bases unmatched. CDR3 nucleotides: TGTGCCAGCAGCCCCGACAGGGGGCTAGACAATGAGCAGTTCTTC. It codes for CASSPDRGLDNEQFF.

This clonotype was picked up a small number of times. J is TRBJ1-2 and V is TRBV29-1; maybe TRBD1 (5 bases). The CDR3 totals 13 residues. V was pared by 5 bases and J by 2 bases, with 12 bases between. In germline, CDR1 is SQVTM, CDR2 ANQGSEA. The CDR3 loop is CSVPGQANYGYTF. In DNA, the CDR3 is TGCAGCGTTCCAGGGCAGGCAAACTATGGCTACACCTTC.

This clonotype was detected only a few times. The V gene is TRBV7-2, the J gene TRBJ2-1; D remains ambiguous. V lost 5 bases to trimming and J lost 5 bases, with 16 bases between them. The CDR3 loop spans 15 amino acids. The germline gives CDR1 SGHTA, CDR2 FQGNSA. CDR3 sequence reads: CASSTRRITNNEQFF. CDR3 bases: TGTGCCAGCAGCACTCGACGAATTACTAACAATGAGCAGTTCTTC.

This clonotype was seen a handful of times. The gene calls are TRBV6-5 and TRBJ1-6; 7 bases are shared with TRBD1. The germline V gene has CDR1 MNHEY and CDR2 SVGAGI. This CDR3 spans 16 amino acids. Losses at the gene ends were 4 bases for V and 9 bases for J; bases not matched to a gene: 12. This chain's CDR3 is CASSLLTGYGSSPLHF. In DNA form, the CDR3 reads TGTGCCAGCAGTTTACTGACAGGGTATGGAAGTTCACCCCTCCACTTT.

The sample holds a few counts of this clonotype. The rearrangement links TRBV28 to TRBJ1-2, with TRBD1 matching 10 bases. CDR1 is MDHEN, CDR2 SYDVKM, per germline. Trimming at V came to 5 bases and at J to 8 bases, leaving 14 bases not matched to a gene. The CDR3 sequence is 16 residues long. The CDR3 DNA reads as TGTGCCAGCAGTCCCCCCGGGACAGGGGCCGATGGGGGCTACACCTTC. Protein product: CASSPPGTGADGGYTF.

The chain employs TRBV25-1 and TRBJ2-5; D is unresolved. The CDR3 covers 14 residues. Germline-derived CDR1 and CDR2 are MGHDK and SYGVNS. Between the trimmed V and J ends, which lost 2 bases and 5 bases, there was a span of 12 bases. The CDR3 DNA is TGTGCCAGCAGTGAAGCTAGAATAGGGGAGACCCAGTACTTC. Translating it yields CASSEARIGETQYF.

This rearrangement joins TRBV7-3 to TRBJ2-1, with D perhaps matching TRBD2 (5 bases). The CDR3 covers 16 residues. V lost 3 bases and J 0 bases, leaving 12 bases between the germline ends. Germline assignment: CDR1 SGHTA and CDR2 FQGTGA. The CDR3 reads CASSLNPGSSYNEQFF. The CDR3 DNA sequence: TGTGCCAGCAGCTTGAACCCGGGGAGCTCCTACAATGAGCAGTTCTTC.

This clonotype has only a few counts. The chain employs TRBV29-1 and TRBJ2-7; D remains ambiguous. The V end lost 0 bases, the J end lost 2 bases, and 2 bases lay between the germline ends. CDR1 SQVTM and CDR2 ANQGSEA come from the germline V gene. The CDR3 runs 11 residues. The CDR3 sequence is CSVEDTYEQYF. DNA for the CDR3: TGCAGCGTTGAAGATACCTACGAGCAGTACTTC.

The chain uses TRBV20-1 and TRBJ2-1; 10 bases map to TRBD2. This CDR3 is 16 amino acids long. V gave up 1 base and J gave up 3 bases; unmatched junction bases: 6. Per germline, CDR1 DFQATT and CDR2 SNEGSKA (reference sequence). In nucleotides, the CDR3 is TGCAGTGCTAGAGTTTCTAGCGGGAGAAGCTACAATGAGCAGTTCTTC. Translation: CSARVSSGRSYNEQFF.

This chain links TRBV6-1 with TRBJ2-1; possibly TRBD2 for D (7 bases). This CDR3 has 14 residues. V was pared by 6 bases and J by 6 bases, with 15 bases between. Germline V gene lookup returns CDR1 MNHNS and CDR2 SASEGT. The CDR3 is CASSHRGGGNEQFF. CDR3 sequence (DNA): TGTGCCAGCAGCCATCGGGGAGGGGGCAATGAGCAGTTCTTC.

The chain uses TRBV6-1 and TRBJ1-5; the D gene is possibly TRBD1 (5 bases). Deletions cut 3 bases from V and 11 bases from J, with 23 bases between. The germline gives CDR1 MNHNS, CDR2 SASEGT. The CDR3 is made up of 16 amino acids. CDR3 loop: CASSDTGTGYGVTQHF. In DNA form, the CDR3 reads TGTGCCAGCAGTGATACCGGGACCGGCTATGGGGTGACCCAGCATTTT.

The CDR3 loop reads CASSPRVDQPQHF. The CDR3 nucleotides are TGTGCCAGCAGCCCGCGGGTGGATCAGCCCCAGCATTTT. The chain uses TRBV12-3 or TRBV12-4 and TRBJ1-5; no clear D. Trimming stripped 6 bases from V and 5 bases from J, with 11 bases between. This CDR3 is 13 amino acids long.